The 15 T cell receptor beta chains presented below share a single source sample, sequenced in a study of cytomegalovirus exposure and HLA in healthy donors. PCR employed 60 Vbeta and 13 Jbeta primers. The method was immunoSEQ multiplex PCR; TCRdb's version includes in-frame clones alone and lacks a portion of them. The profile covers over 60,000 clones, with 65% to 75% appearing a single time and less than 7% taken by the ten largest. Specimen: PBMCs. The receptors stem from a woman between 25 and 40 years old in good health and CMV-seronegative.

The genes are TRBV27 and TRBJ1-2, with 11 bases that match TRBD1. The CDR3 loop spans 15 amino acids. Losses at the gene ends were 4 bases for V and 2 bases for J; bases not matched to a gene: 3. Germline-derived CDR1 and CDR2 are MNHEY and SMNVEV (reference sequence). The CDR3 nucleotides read TGTGCCAGCAGTTACCGGGACAGGGGGAACTATGGCTACACCTTC. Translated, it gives CASSYRDRGNYGYTF.

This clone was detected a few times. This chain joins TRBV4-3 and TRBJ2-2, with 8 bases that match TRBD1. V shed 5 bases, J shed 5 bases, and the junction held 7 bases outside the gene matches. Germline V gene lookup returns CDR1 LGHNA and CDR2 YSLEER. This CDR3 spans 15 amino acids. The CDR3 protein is CASSYGQGRTGELFF. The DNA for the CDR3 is TGCGCCAGCAGCTACGGACAGGGACGAACCGGGGAGCTGTTTTTT.

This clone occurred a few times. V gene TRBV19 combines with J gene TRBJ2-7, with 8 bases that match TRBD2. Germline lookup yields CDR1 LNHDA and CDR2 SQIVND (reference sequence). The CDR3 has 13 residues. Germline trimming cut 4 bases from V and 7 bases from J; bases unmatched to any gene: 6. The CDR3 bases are TGTGCCAGTAGTACCGGGGGGGGGAGAGAGCAGTACTTC. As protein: CASSTGGGREQYF.

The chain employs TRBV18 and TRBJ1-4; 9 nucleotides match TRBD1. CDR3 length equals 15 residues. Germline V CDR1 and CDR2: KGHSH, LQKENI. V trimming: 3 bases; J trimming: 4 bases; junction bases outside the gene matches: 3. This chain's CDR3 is CASSPPTGGNEKLFF. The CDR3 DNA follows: TGTGCCAGCTCACCGCCGACAGGGGGTAATGAAAAACTGTTTTTT.

CDR3 coding DNA: TGTGCCAGCAGTATAATGACAGGGCAGAAAGAGACCCAGTACTTC. It codes for CASSIMTGQKETQYF. The chain carries TRBV6-5 and TRBJ2-5, with 7 positions matching TRBD1. J was trimmed by 3 bases and V by 5 bases; bases with no gene match: 9. CDR3 length: 15 amino acids. Per the germline V gene, CDR1 is MNHEY and CDR2 is SVGAGI.

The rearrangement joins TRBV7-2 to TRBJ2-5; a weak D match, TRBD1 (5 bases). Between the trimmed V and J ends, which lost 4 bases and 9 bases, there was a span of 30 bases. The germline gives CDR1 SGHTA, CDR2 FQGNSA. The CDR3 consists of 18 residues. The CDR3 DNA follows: TGTGCCAGCAGCTCAAATCCCCAATCGACAGTAGGTCTGGACGCCCAGTACTTC. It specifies CASSSNPQSTVGLDAQYF.

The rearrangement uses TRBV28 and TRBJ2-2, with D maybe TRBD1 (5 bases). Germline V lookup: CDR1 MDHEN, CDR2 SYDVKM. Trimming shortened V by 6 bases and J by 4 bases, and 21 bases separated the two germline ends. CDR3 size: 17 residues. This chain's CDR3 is CASSPLSPAGPTGELFF. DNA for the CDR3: TGTGCCAGCAGCCCGCTCTCCCCCGCAGGGCCCACCGGGGAGCTGTTTTTT.

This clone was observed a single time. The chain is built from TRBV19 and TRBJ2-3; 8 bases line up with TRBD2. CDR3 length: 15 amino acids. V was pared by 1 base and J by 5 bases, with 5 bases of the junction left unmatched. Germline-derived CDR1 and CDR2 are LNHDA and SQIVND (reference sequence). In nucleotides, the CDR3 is TGTGCCAGTAGTATAGCCGGGAGGGGGGAAGATACGCAGTATTTT. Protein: CASSIAGRGEDTQYF.

As DNA, the CDR3 is TGTGCCAGCTCACACAGCAGGAAGGGGGTCGACACTGAAGCTTTCTTT. This encodes CASSHSRKGVDTEAFF. V gene TRBV18 combines with J gene TRBJ1-1; possible D gene TRBD1, 6 bases. The CDR3 contains 16 residues. Germline-derived CDR1 and CDR2 are KGHSH and LQKENI. V was trimmed by 4 bases and J by 3 bases, leaving 18 bases between them.

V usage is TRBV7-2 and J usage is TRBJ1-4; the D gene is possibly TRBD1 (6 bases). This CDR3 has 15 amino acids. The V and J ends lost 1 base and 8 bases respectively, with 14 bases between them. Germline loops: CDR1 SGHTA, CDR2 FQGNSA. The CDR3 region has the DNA TGTGCCAGCAGCTTAGGGGGGCCAGGGCGGGAAAAACTGTTTTTT. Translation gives CASSLGGPGREKLFF.

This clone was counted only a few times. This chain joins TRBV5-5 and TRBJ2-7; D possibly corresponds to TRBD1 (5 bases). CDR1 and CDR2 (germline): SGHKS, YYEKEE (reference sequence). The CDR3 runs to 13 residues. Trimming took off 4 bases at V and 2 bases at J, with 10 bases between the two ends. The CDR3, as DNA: TGTGCCAGCAGCCCCCAAGGGGCCTACGAGCAGTACGTC. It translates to CASSPQGAYEQYV.

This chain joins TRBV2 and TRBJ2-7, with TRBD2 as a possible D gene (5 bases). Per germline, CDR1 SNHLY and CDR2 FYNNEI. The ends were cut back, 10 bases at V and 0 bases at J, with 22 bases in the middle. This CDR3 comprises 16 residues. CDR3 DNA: TGTGCCATCCTCCGGACTCAGGACGGAAGCTCCTACGAGCAGTACGTC. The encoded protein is CAILRTQDGSSYEQYV.

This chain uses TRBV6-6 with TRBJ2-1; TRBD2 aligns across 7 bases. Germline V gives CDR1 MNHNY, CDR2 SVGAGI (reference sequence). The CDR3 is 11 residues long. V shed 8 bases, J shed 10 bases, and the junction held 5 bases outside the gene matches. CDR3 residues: CASGLVDEQFF. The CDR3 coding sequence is TGTGCCAGCGGACTAGTCGACGAGCAGTTCTTC.

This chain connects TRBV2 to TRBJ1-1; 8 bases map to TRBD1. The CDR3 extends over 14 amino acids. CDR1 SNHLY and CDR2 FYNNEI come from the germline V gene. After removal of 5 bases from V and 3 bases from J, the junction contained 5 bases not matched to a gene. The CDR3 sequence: CASSLGQGYTEAFF. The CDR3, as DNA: TGTGCCAGCAGTCTCGGACAGGGATACACTGAAGCTTTCTTT. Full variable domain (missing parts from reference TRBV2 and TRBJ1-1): EPEVTQTPSHQVTQMGQEVILRCVPISNHLYFYWYRQILGQKVEFLVSFYNNEISEKSEIFDDQFSVERPDGSNFTLKIRSTKLEDSAMYFCASSLGQGYTEAFFGQGTRLTVV.

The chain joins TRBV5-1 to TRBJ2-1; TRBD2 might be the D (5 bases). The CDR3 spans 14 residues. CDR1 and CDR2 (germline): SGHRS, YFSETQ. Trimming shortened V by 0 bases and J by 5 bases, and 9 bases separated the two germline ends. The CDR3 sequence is CASSLGGPDNEQFF. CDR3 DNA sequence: TGCGCCAGCAGCTTGGGAGGGCCGGACAATGAGCAGTTCTTC.